These 18 T cell receptor beta chains came from one sample sequenced in a study of control samples from healthy donors and cancer patients. Repertoires were generated with immunoSEQ multiplex PCR, while TCRdb's copy carries only in-frame clones and drops some. The table lists approximately 53,000 clones, around 93% of them singletons. The sequencing sample was made of PBMCs. The receptors stem from a man under 40 with colorectal cancer.

V is TRBV5-1 and J is TRBJ2-7, with 8 bases matching TRBD1. This CDR3 is 14 amino acids long. Trimming at V came to 4 bases and at J to 3 bases, leaving 6 bases not matched to a gene. Germline V gene data show CDR1 as SGHRS and CDR2 as YFSETQ. CDR3: CASSPRGLNYEQYF. The CDR3 coding sequence is TGCGCCAGCAGCCCCAGGGGGCTGAACTACGAGCAGTACTTC.

J is TRBJ1-1 and V is TRBV3-1 (or the pseudogene TRBV3-2); D unresolved. CDR1 is LGHDT and CDR2 is YNNKEL in the germline V gene (reference sequence). V gave up 0 bases and J gave up 6 bases, with 14 bases separating them. This CDR3 has 15 amino acids. The CDR3 DNA is TGTGCCAGCAGCCAAGATCCAAGGATAAAAGCTGAAGCTTTCTTT. Translating gives CASSQDPRIKAEAFF.

The rearrangement links TRBV24-1 to TRBJ2-5, with 11 bases fitting TRBD2. The CDR3 is 16 amino acids. Germline CDR1 reads KGHDR; CDR2 reads SFDVKD. With 1 base clipped from V and 5 bases from J, the junction kept 5 bases outside the gene matches. The CDR3 spells CATSDFLAGGWETQYF. DNA for the CDR3: TGTGCCACCAGTGATTTTCTAGCGGGGGGCTGGGAGACCCAGTACTTC.

This clone was picked up one time. The V call is TRBV7-6, the J call TRBJ2-2; the D gene could be TRBD1 or TRBD2 (6 bases each). This CDR3 is built from 17 residues. CDR1 and CDR2 (germline): SGHVS, FNYEAQ. The V end lost 2 bases, the J end lost 6 bases, and 19 bases lay between the germline ends. The CDR3 region is CASSLNPGPEGAGELFF. CDR3 coding DNA: TGTGCCAGCAGCTTAAATCCGGGACCGGAGGGGGCCGGGGAGCTGTTTTTT.

This chain links TRBV19 with TRBJ1-1, with 9 bases that match TRBD1. This CDR3 is built from 13 residues. V gave up 5 bases and J gave up 8 bases; unmatched junction bases: 6. Germline V gives CDR1 LNHDA, CDR2 SQIVND (reference sequence). The CDR3 DNA follows: TGTGCCAGTAGTTTAACAGGGGGCTACGAAGCTTTCTTT. Its protein product is CASSLTGGYEAFF.

The gene calls are TRBV11-2 and TRBJ1-4; a possible D gene is TRBD1 (6 bases). V was pared by 5 bases and J by 7 bases, with 17 bases between. The CDR3 consists of 15 residues. CDR1 SGHAT and CDR2 FQNNGV come from the germline V gene. The CDR3 is CASSMDSHPGEKLFF. Here the CDR3 DNA reads TGTGCCAGCAGCATGGACAGCCACCCCGGTGAAAAACTGTTTTTT.

The J gene is TRBJ1-1, the V gene TRBV29-1; D perhaps matches TRBD1 (6 bases). This CDR3 comprises 11 residues. The V end lost 5 bases, the J end lost 8 bases, and 12 bases lay between the germline ends. Germline CDR1 and CDR2: SQVTM and ANQGSEA. The CDR3 coding sequence is TGCAGCGTTTGGACAGTGGGGGAAGCTTTCTTT. Translating it yields CSVWTVGEAFF.

The chain uses TRBV18 and TRBJ2-7; no clear D gene. CDR1 is KGHSH and CDR2 is LQKENI in the germline V gene. The CDR3 totals 13 residues. Deletions cut 6 bases from V and 3 bases from J, with 12 bases between. CDR3 amino acids: CASSPRPNYEQYF. The CDR3 DNA reads as TGTGCCAGCTCGCCAAGGCCTAACTACGAGCAGTACTTC. Complete variable domain (other parts from reference TRBV18 and TRBJ2-7): NAGVMQNPRHLVRRRGQEARLRCSPMKGHSHVYWYRQLPEEGLKFMVYLQKENIIDESGMPKERFSAEFPKEGPSILRIQQVVRGDSAAYFCASSPRPNYEQYFGPGTRLTVT.

This clone was counted a few times. The V and J genes are TRBV6-2 or TRBV6-3 and TRBJ2-7; perhaps TRBD1 as D (6 bases). The V gene's germline CDR1 is MNHEY and CDR2 SVGEGT. The CDR3 is made up of 14 amino acids. The germline V and J ends were trimmed by 4 bases and 0 bases, with 10 bases remaining between them. The CDR3 bases are TGTGCCAGCAGTTCGGACAGTCCCTCCTACGAGCAGTACTTC. Protein sequence: CASSSDSPSYEQYF.

This clone came up a few times. The chain uses TRBV7-9 and TRBJ1-5, with D uncertain. The V gene lost 3 bases and the J gene lost 0 bases, with 6 bases spanning the gap. CDR1 is SEHNR, CDR2 FQNEAQ, per germline (reference sequence). The CDR3 has 14 residues. This chain's CDR3 is CASSFDFSNQPQHF. In DNA, the CDR3 is TGTGCCAGCAGCTTCGACTTTAGCAATCAGCCCCAGCATTTT.

This sequence joins TRBV6-4 and TRBJ2-1, with 14 bases lining up with TRBD2. Germline trimming cut 6 bases from V and 11 bases from J; bases unmatched to any gene: 9. The CDR3 loop spans 15 amino acids. Germline CDR1 MRHNA, CDR2 SNTAGT. CDR3 residues: CASSETSGGGSQQFF. In DNA, the CDR3 is TGTGCCAGCAGCGAGACTAGCGGGGGGGGATCTCAGCAGTTCTTC.

The chain recombines TRBV27 with TRBJ1-6; no clear D gene. With 2 bases removed from V and 9 bases from J, the gap between germline ends came to 11 bases. Germline CDR1 MNHEY, CDR2 SMNVEV (reference sequence). This CDR3 spans 14 amino acids. Here the CDR3 DNA reads TGTGCCAGCAGTTTAACGGGGTTCGGTTCACCCCTCCACTTT. This codes for CASSLTGFGSPLHF.

The chain employs TRBV30 and TRBJ1-2, with D possibly being TRBD1 (5 bases). The length of the CDR3 is 13 residues. CDR1 is GTSNPN, CDR2 SVGIG, per germline (reference sequence). Trimming shortened V by 2 bases and J by 11 bases, and 18 bases separated the two germline ends. The CDR3 here is CAWSNRPRQSYTF. In DNA, the CDR3 is TGTGCCTGGAGTAACCGACCTAGACAGTCGTACACCTTC.

The V and J genes are TRBV5-1 and TRBJ1-2; D unresolved. V was shortened by 1 base and J by 2 bases, with 6 bases between the two germline ends. The length of the CDR3 is 13 residues. Looked up from germline, CDR1 is SGHRS and CDR2 is YFSETQ. The CDR3: CASSLNRNYGYTF. In nucleotides, the CDR3 is TGCGCCAGCAGCTTGAATCGGAACTATGGCTACACCTTC.

This rearrangement joins TRBV7-2 to TRBJ2-4; D is unresolved. Looked up from germline, CDR1 is SGHTA and CDR2 is FQGNSA. Trimming pared 0 bases from V and 0 bases from J, leaving 12 bases between. The CDR3 covers 17 residues. CDR3 DNA: TGTGCCAGCAGCTTAGCGAACACCGCCATAGCCAAAAACATTCAGTACTTC. It codes for CASSLANTAIAKNIQYF.

The chain is built from TRBV11-2 and TRBJ1-1, with 7 bases aligning to TRBD1. Germline CDR1 SGHAT, CDR2 FQNNGV. V lost 5 bases, J lost 0 bases, and 6 bases stayed unmatched. The CDR3 is 15 residues long. CDR3 nucleotides: TGTGCCAGCAGCCCCCGACAGGGAATGAACACTGAAGCTTTCTTT. It specifies CASSPRQGMNTEAFF.

The V and J genes are TRBV11-2 and TRBJ2-4; TRBD2 matches at 8 bases. Germline V gene sequence: CDR1 SGHAT, CDR2 FQNNGV. V lost 1 base to trimming and J lost 8 bases; unmatched junction nucleotides: 7. The CDR3 totals 15 residues. CDR3 loop: CASSLGRGAQDIQYF. CDR3 coding DNA: TGTGCCAGCAGCTTAGGGCGGGGGGCGCAGGACATTCAGTACTTC.

V and J are TRBV5-6 and TRBJ1-1; D call uncertain. The CDR3 covers 14 residues. Looked up from germline, CDR1 is SGHDT and CDR2 is YYEEEE. V gave up 3 bases and J gave up 3 bases, with 12 bases separating them. The CDR3 nucleotides read TGTGCCAGCAGCTCGCGGGCAGTCTACACTGAAGCTTTCTTT. Translation gives CASSSRAVYTEAFF.